This is a list of T cell receptor beta chains from one sample in a study of CD8 T cells in ankylosing spondylitis. TCRdb ran MiXCR on the 5' RACE reads and lists one entry per CDR3 protein. Found here are some 290,000 distinct CDR3 sequences, approximately 20% of them singletons; the top ten hold 7.8%. The sequenced material came from blood, either unsorted or a sorted T cell fraction (not recorded which). These receptors were obtained from a male donor with ankylosing spondylitis or in good health (not recorded which). Both conserved end residues are part of each CDR3. A D gene is named only where the DNA matches it firmly. Some rows have no size entry. The others give once, few or many, or a class for an expanded clone.

V	J	D	size	CDR3	DNA
TRBV5-1	TRBJ2-2	TRBD2	.	CASSYYFGGGNTGELFF	TGCGCCAGCAGCTACTACTTCGGCGGGGGTAACACCGGGGAGCTGTTTTTT
TRBV7-9	TRBJ1-2	.	few	CASSLSREGYTF	TGTGCCAGCAGCTTATCCAGGGAGGGCTACACCTTC
TRBV30	TRBJ1-2	.	few	CAWSVQQGLYGYTF	TGTGCCTGGAGTGTACAACAGGGACTCTATGGCTACACCTTC
TRBV12-3/TRBV12-4	TRBJ1-1	TRBD1	few	CASSLGQGKTEAFF	TGTGCCAGCAGTCTGGGACAGGGAAAAACTGAAGCTTTCTTT
TRBV6-1	TRBJ1-4	.	.	CASSEARSEGVAGLFF	TGTGCCAGCAGTGAAGCAAGAAGCGAGGGGGTGGCGGGACTGTTTTTT
TRBV6-1	TRBJ1-5	TRBD1	few	CASSLDRGHNQPQHF	TGTGCCAGCAGCCTTGACAGGGGTCACAATCAGCCCCAGCATTTT
TRBV5-1	TRBJ2-3	TRBD1	few	CASSADRGRTDTQYF	TGCGCCAGCAGCGCGGACAGGGGGCGGACAGATACGCAGTATTTT
TRBV7-3	TRBJ2-3	.	.	CASSPRLSPDTQYF	TGTGCCAGCAGCCCAAGACTCTCCCCAGATACGCAGTATTTT
TRBV5-8	TRBJ1-1	.	few	CASSLRAGVHTEAFF	TGTGCCAGCAGCCTCCGCGCAGGGGTACACACTGAAGCTTTCTTT
TRBV29-1	TRBJ2-3	TRBD2	many	CSVAPGLAGDTQYF	TGCAGCGTTGCGCCCGGACTAGCGGGAGATACGCAGTATTTT
TRBV19	TRBJ1-2	.	few	CASSNPSTANYGYTF	TGTGCCAGTAGTAACCCCAGCACCGCTAACTATGGCTACACCTTC
TRBV6-1	TRBJ1-6	TRBD1	few	CASRHRGGHSPLHF	TGTGCCAGCAGGCACAGGGGCGGACATTCACCCCTCCACTTT
TRBV20-1	TRBJ1-6	.	many	CTTKIGPTGWDSPLHF	TGCACCACGAAAATTGGCCCAACAGGGTGGGATTCACCCCTCCACTTT
TRBV20-1	TRBJ2-5	TRBD2	many	CSARSGEGLETQYF	TGCAGTGCTAGATCGGGGGAGGGCCTGGAGACCCAGTACTTC
TRBV20-1	TRBJ2-2	.	.	CSARGAQTNTGELFF	TGCAGTGCTAGAGGGGCGCAAACTAACACCGGGGAGCTGTTTTTT
TRBV12-3/TRBV12-4	TRBJ1-1	TRBD1	.	CASSPDRGTWGNTEAFF	TGTGCCAGCAGTCCTGACAGGGGCACTTGGGGGAACACTGAAGCTTTCTTT
TRBV5-1	TRBJ2-3	.	.	CASSLESLETDTQYF	TGCGCCAGCAGCTTGGAGTCACTAGAGACAGATACGCAGTATTTT
TRBV7-6	TRBJ1-3	.	few	CASSLAVESRGNTIYF	TGTGCCAGCAGCTTAGCGGTCGAGTCCCGGGGAAACACCATATATTTT
TRBV7-9	TRBJ2-2	TRBD1	.	CASSRGTGGNTGELFF	TGTGCCAGCAGCAGAGGGACAGGGGGTAACACCGGGGAGCTGTTTTTT
TRBV5-1	TRBJ2-2	.	few	CASSLAVDTGELFF	TGCGCCAGCAGCTTGGCCGTCGACACCGGGGAGCTGTTTTTT
TRBV5-1	TRBJ1-1	.	few	CASWVSGTMTGNTEAFF	TGCGCCAGCTGGGTCTCGGGGACCATGACAGGGAACACTGAAGCTTTCTTT
TRBV10-3	TRBJ2-3	.	few	CAINGEGKSTDTQYF	TGTGCCATCAACGGGGAAGGTAAAAGCACAGATACGCAGTATTTT
TRBV9	TRBJ2-5	TRBD2	.	CASSVYPEGTKATQYF	TGTGCCAGCAGCGTATACCCGGAGGGGACTAAGGCGACCCAGTACTTC
TRBV20-1	TRBJ2-3	.	.	CSARSRGSTDTQYF	TGCAGTGCTAGATCTAGAGGTTCCACAGATACGCAGTATTTT
TRBV20-1	TRBJ1-4	.	.	CSASPISGASNEKLFF	TGCAGTGCCAGCCCGATTTCAGGGGCCTCTAATGAAAAACTGTTTTTT
TRBV5-6	TRBJ2-2	.	many	CASSFGTANTGELFF	TGTGCCAGCAGCTTCGGGACGGCGAACACCGGGGAGCTGTTTTTT
TRBV4-1	TRBJ2-1	TRBD2	.	CASSQDGGGAWNEQFF	TGCGCCAGCAGCCAAGACGGCGGGGGGGCTTGGAATGAGCAGTTCTTC
TRBV11-3	TRBJ2-3	.	.	CASSSGVDTQYF	TGTGCCAGCAGCTCCGGGGTTGATACGCAGTATTTT
TRBV25-1	TRBJ2-3	TRBD1	few	CASSETDRGTDTQYF	TGTGCCAGCAGTGAAACCGACAGGGGCACAGATACGCAGTATTTT
TRBV5-4	TRBJ1-6	.	many	CASSLSGSYSPLHF	TGTGCCAGCAGCTTGTCGGGCAGTTATTCACCCCTCCACTTT
TRBV5-1	TRBJ2-1	TRBD1	.	CASSLWDRDNEQFF	TGCGCCAGCAGCTTGTGGGACAGGGATAATGAGCAGTTCTTC
TRBV15	TRBJ1-3	TRBD1	few	CATSRGRGQGANTIYF	TGTGCCACCAGCCGAGGGCGGGGACAGGGGGCAAACACCATATATTTT
TRBV20-1	TRBJ2-1	TRBD1	.	CSATRDSFSEQFF	TGCAGTGCCACCCGGGACAGCTTCAGTGAGCAGTTCTTC